This TCR beta chain comes out of a study of blood T cell repertoires in COVID-19. The overall study: Sites across the United States, Italy and Spain contributed samples from acute and convalescent COVID-19.

Generated by immunoSEQ multiplex PCR, the TCRdb table keeps only in-frame clones and is missing some. The sample has approximately 66,000 clones, about nine tenths seen once. The CDR3 consists of 15 residues. Looked up from germline, CDR1 is SGDLS and CDR2 is YYNGEE. J lost 6 bases, V lost 0 bases, and 5 bases had no gene match. The J gene is TRBJ2-1, the V gene TRBV9; 8 bases match TRBD1. What was sequenced was peripheral blood. This clonotype was sampled from a woman aged 45 to 65 with active or convalescent COVID-19. DNA of the CDR3: TGTGCCAGCAGCGTAGGACAGGGGATTTTCAATGAGCAGTTCTTC. Translation gives CASSVGQGIFNEQFF.